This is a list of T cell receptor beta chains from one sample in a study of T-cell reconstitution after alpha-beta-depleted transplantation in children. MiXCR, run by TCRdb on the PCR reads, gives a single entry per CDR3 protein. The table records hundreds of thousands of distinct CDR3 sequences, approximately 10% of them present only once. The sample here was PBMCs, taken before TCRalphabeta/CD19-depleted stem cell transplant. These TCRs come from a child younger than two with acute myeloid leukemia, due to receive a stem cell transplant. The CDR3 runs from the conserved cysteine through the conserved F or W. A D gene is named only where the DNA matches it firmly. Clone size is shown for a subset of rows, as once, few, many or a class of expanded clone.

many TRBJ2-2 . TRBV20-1 TGCAGTGCCGCAGGCGAGGGCGGGGAGCTGTTTTTT CSAAGEGGELFF
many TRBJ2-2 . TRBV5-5 TGTGCCAGCAGCTTGGTGCAGGGCTATTTCACCGGGGAGCTGTTTTTT CASSLVQGYFTGELFF
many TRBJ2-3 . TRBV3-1 TGTGCCAGCAACCTGAGGACGGGGAGTGGAGATACGCAGTATTTT CASNLRTGSGDTQYF
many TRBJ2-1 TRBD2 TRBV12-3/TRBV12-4 TGTGCCAGCAGTTTAAAGCGGGAGTATTACAATGAGCAGTTCTTC CASSLKREYYNEQFF
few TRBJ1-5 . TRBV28 TGTGCCAGCAGTTTAGGGGCACGGATTGATCAGCCCCAGCATTTT CASSLGARIDQPQHF
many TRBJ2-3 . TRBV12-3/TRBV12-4 TGTGCCAGCACCCTATCGGACGATACGCAGTATTTT CASTLSDDTQYF
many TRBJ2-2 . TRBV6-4 TGTGCCAGCAGTGACTCCCCTCTTGACCTCGGATCCGGGGAGCTGTTTTTT CASSDSPLDLGSGELFF
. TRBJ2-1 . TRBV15 TGTGCCACCAGCAGAGGCGGCAGTAGCTCCTACAATGAGCAGTTCTTC CATSRGGSSSYNEQFF
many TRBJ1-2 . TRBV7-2 TGTGCCAGCAGCTGGACAGATTCATATGGCTACACCTTC CASSWTDSYGYTF
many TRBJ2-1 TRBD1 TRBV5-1 TGCGCCAGCAGCACCCGGACAGGGGGGTTTGGCCTCAATGAGCAGTTCTTC CASSTRTGGFGLNEQFF
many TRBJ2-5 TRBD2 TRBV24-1 TGTGCCACCAGTGATCAGGGACTAGCGGGAGGGCCGTGGATGAAGACCCAGTACTTC CATSDQGLAGGPWMKTQYF
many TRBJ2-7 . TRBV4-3 TGCGCCAGCAGCCGCGTCAGGGGGGCTTACGAGCAGTACTTC CASSRVRGAYEQYF
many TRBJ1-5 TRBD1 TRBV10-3 TGTGCCATCAGTCCCACCGGGACAGGGCAAAATCAGCCCCAGCATTTT CAISPTGTGQNQPQHF
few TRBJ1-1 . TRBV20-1 TGCAGTGCCGGCCCAGGGAACACTGAAGCTTTCTTT CSAGPGNTEAFF
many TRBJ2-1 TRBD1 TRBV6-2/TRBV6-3 TGTGCCAGCCGACGGGACAGGGTAGGTGAGCAGTTCTTC CASRRDRVGEQFF
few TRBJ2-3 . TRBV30 TGTGCCTTGGCAAGAGTAACGGATACGCAGTATTTT CALARVTDTQYF
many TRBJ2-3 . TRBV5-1 TGCGCCAGCACCAACGCGTACACAGATACGCAGTATTTT CASTNAYTDTQYF
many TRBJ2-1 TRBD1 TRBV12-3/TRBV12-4 TGTGCCAGCAGTTTAATGACAGGGGGTCTTGATGAGCAGTTCTTC CASSLMTGGLDEQFF
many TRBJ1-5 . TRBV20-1 TGCAGTGCTAGCGCCGGCCACACCCCCTTGGAGCCCCAGCATTTT CSASAGHTPLEPQHF
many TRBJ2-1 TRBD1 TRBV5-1 TGCGCCAGCAGCTTCGACAGGGGGTCCTACAATGAGCAGTTCTTC CASSFDRGSYNEQFF
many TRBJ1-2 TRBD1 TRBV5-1 TGCGCCAGCAGCTCGGGACAGGGCCATGGCTACACCTTC CASSSGQGHGYTF
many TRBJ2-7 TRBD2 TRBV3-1 TGTGCCAGCAGCCTCTCGGGGGGTGCTTACGAGCAGTACTTC CASSLSGGAYEQYF
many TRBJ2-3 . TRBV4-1 TGCGCCAGCAGCCTCCAGCACCCGACTGATACTAGCACAGATACGCAGTATTTT CASSLQHPTDTSTDTQYF
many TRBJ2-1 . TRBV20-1 TGCAGTGCTGCTTTCTCAAGCTCCTACAATGAGCAGTTCTTC CSAAFSSSYNEQFF
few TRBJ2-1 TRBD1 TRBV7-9 TGTGCCAGCAGCTTAAGGACAGGGGGCCTTTTTGACAATGAGCAGTTCTTC CASSLRTGGLFDNEQFF
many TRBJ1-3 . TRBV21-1 TGTGCCCCTACGAGCGCCGGGACAGGGGCTGGAAACACCATATATTTT CAPTSAGTGAGNTIYF
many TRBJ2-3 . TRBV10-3 TGTGCCATCAGTGAGGGTTCAGATACGCAGTATTTT CAISEGSDTQYF
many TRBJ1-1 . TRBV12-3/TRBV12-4 TGTGCCAGCAGTTTAGTCGCTGAAGCTTTCTTT CASSLVAEAFF
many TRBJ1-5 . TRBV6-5 TGTGCCAGCAGTCCCGACAGTAGCAATCAGCCCCAGCATTTT CASSPDSSNQPQHF
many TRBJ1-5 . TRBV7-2 TGTGCCAGCAGCTTAGCGGGAACCGGTAGCAATCAGCCCCAGCATTTT CASSLAGTGSNQPQHF
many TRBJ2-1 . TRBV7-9 TGTGCCAGCAGCTTAGACGGGACTCGTACCAATGAGCAGTTCTTC CASSLDGTRTNEQFF
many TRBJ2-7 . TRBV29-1 TGCAGCGTTGTGGGAGACAGACCCTACGAGCAGTACTTC CSVVGDRPYEQYF